This T cell receptor beta chain is drawn from a study of blood T cell repertoires in COVID-19. J was trimmed by 4 bases and V by 4 bases; bases with no gene match: 8. Germline V gene data show CDR1 as SGHDN and CDR2 as FVKESK. The CDR3 is 15 residues long. Assay: immunoSEQ multiplex PCR; the TCRdb copy retains only in-frame clones and omits some. The repertoire holds a few hundred thousand clones, just over 85% seen once, with 10% in the top ten. This receptor was identified in a woman between 18 and 30 years old who had recovered from COVID-19. Sequenced: PBMCs or T cells enriched from blood (not recorded which). The chain recombines TRBV14 with TRBJ2-5, with 8 nucleotides matching TRBD2. CDR3 in amino acids: CASSLDFGRGETQYF. In DNA, the CDR3 is TGTGCCAGCAGCCTCGACTTCGGGAGGGGAGAGACCCAGTACTTC.